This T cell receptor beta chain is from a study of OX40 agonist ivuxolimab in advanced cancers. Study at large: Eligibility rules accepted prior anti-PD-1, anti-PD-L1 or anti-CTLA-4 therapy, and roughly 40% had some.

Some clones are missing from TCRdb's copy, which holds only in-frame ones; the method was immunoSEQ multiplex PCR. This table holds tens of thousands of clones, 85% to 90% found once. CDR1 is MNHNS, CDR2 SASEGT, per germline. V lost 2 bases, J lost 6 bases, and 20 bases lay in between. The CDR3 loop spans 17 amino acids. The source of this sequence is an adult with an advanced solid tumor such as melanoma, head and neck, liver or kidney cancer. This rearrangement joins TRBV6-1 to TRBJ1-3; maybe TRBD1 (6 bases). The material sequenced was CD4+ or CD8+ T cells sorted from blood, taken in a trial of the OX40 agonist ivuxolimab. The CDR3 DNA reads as TGTGCCAGCAGTGAACCAGACGACAGGCGATGGGCAAACACCATATATTTT. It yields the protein CASSEPDDRRWANTIYF.